Listed here is a single TCR beta chain. This sample is drawn from a study of blood T cell repertoires in COVID-19. The germline V gene encodes CDR1 MNHEY and CDR2 SMNVEV (reference sequence). V dropped 7 bases and J dropped 4 bases, with 12 bases sitting between them. The CDR3 consists of 13 residues. Per the study methods: Reference gene primer amplification gave nucleated cell count estimates. Generated by immunoSEQ multiplex PCR, the TCRdb table keeps only in-frame clones and is missing some. V, J and clone size are taken as reported in that table, and D and trimming were inferred from the DNA itself. The sample lists roughly 90,000 clones, 75% to 90% seen once, with 15% to 20% in the top ten.

This rearrangement joins TRBV27 to TRBJ2-3, with D perhaps TRBD1 (6 bases). Sequenced: peripheral blood. This TCR derives from an elderly woman with active or convalescent COVID-19. This CDR3 reads CASTASGADTQYF. CDR3 coding DNA: TGTGCCAGCACCGCCTCAGGGGCAGATACGCAGTATTTT.